These T cell receptor beta chains were read from a single sample in a study of blood T cell repertoires in COVID-19. TCRdb's copy holds only in-frame clones and misses some; the assay was immunoSEQ multiplex PCR. In the table there are about 300,000 clones, 65% to 90% of which are singletons. The sequenced sample was PBMCs or T cells enriched from blood (not recorded which). The receptor set was obtained from a man in his thirties or forties who had recovered from COVID-19. Each CDR3 is given with its conserved first and last residue. Fields, in order: V gene, J gene, CDR3 protein.

TRBV19	TRBJ2-7	CASSSPRGSHDSYEQYF
TRBV4-1	TRBJ2-7	CASSPSFRGLAYEQYF
TRBV10-3	TRBJ2-7	CAIRPSGSISEQYF
TRBV5-1	TRBJ2-5	CASSLDRNQETQYF
TRBV5-1	TRBJ2-1	CASSLVAGESEQFF
TRBV7-9	TRBJ2-1	CASSSPFSDEQFF
TRBV12-3/TRBV12-4	TRBJ2-1	CASTQYNEQFF
TRBV18	TRBJ1-4	CASSPADRESEKLFF
TRBV5-4	TRBJ2-7	CASSSRTDFYEQYF
TRBV6-5	TRBJ2-7	CASRAGLVGEQYF
TRBV5-1	TRBJ1-6	CASSPGTGDSPLHF
TRBV7-9	TRBJ2-6	CASSFEHHSGANVLTF
TRBV28	TRBJ1-3	CASSFRTVSGNTIYF
TRBV5-5	TRBJ1-3	CASSLLGSGNTIYF
TRBV30	TRBJ2-5	CAWSGTGQETQYF
TRBV30	TRBJ1-2	CAWMDREDGYTF
TRBV9	TRBJ2-3	CASSVGGHNSDTQYF
TRBV14	TRBJ1-3	CASSQGISGNTIYF
TRBV6-5	TRBJ1-1	CASSYTGGMNTEAFF
TRBV6-5	TRBJ1-4	CASSHRQTASEKLFF
TRBV7-9	TRBJ1-1	CASSLGQGVTEAFF
TRBV29-1	TRBJ1-1	CSARTGRGFMNTEAFF
TRBV15	TRBJ2-7	CATSWDSYEQYF
TRBV12-5	TRBJ1-1	CASGLVRPGQGVRGTEAFF
TRBV3-1/TRBV3-2	TRBJ2-7	CASSQGTRDFLSYEQYF
TRBV24-1	TRBJ2-1	CATSDPVTSGRGNEQFF
TRBV27	TRBJ2-3	CASSLATSGAPVTQYF
TRBV27	TRBJ2-7	CASSLSGGVPYEQYF
TRBV5-6	TRBJ2-3	CASSIGQAKGPPYF
TRBV19	TRBJ2-5	CASSGQGVETQYF
TRBV3-1/TRBV3-2	TRBJ2-3	CASSSTSGSPDTQYF
TRBV4-1	TRBJ1-4	CASSQIRGGNEKLFF
TRBV19	TRBJ1-5	CASSRGDRRGNQPQHF
TRBV2	TRBJ2-7	CASMDLAGRSREMRYF
TRBV12-3/TRBV12-4	TRBJ1-3	CASRLSGNTIYF
TRBV4-1	TRBJ2-1	CASSQAGGPSSYNEQFF
TRBV7-2	TRBJ1-1	CASSDRDRVHTEAFF